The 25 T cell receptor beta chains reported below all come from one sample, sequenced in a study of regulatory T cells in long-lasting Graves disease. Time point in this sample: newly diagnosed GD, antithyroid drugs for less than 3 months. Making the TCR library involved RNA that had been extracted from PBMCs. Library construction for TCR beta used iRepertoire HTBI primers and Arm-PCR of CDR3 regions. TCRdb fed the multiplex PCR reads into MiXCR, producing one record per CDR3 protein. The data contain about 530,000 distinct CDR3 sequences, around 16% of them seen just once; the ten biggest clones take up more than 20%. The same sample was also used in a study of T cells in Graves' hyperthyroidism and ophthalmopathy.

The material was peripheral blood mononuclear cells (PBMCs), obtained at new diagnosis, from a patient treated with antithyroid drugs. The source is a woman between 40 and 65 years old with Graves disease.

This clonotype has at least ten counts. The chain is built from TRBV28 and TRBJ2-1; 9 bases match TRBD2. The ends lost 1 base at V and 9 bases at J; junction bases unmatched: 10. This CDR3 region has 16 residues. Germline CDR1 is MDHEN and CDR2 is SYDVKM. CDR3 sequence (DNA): TGTGCCAGCAGTTTATTAAGCGGCGGGGGGGCCTTTGAGCAGTTCTTC. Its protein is CASSLLSGGGAFEQFF.

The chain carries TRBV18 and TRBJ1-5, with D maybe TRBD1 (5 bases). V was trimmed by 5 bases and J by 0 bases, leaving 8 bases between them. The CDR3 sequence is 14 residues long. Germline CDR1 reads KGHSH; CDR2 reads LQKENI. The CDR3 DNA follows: TGTGCCAGCTCAACAGGTACTAGCAATCAGCCCCAGCATTTT. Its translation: CASSTGTSNQPQHF.

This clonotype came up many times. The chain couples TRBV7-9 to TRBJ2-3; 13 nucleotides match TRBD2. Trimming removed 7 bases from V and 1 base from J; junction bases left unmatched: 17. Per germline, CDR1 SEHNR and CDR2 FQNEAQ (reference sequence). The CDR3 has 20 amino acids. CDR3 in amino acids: CASTPEEDIGLAGGTDTQYF. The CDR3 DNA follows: TGTGCCAGCACCCCTGAGGAAGATATTGGACTAGCGGGGGGCACAGATACGCAGTATTTT.

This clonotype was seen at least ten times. This CDR3 reads CASGRTEENGYTF. In DNA, the CDR3 is TGTGCCAGCGGCCGGACAGAAGAAAATGGCTACACCTTC. This sequence joins TRBV12-3 or TRBV12-4 and TRBJ1-2; a weak D match, TRBD1 (6 bases). The CDR3 is made up of 13 amino acids. The V end lost 8 bases, the J end lost 6 bases, and 16 bases lay between the germline ends.

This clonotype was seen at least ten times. The CDR3 loop is CASSQRGGEAFF. In nucleotides, the CDR3 is TGTGCCAGCAGCCAGAGAGGGGGTGAAGCTTTCTTT. The chain combines TRBV3-1 with TRBJ1-1, with D perhaps matching TRBD1 (6 bases). The ends were cut back, 3 bases at V and 7 bases at J, with 9 bases in the middle. This CDR3 contains 12 residues. The germline V gene has CDR1 LGHDT and CDR2 YNNKEL (reference sequence).

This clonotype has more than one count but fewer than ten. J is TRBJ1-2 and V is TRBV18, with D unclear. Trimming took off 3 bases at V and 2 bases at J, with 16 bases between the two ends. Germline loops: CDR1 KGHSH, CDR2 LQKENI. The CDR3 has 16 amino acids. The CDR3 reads CASSPLSTHSNYGYTF. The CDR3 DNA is TGTGCCAGCTCACCCCTATCGACTCATTCCAACTATGGCTACACCTTC.

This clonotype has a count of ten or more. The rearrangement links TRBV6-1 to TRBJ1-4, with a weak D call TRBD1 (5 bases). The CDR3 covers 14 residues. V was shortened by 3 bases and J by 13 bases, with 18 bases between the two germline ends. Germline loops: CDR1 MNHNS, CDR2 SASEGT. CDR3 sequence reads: CASSEGPHGGGLFF. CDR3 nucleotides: TGTGCCAGCAGTGAGGGACCCCACGGGGGAGGACTGTTTTTT.

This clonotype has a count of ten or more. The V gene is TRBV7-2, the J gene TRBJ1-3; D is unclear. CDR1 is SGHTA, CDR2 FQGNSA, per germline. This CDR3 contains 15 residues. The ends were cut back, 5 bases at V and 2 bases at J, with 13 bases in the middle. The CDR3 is CASSPDARAGNTIYF. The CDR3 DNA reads TGTGCCAGCAGCCCAGACGCGAGGGCTGGAAACACCATATATTTT.

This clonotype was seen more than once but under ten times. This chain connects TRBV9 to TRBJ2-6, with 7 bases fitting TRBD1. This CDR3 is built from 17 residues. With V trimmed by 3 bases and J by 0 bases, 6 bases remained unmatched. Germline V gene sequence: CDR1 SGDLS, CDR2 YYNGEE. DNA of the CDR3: TGTGCCAGCAGCGCGGGACAGATGCTCTCTGGGGCCAACGTCCTGACTTTC. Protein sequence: CASSAGQMLSGANVLTF. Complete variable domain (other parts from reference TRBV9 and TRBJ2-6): DSGVTQTPKHLITATGQRVTLRCSPRSGDLSVYWYQQSLDQGLQFLIQYYNGEERAKGNILERFSAQQFPDLHSELNLSSLELGDSALYFCASSAGQMLSGANVLTFGAGSRLTVL.

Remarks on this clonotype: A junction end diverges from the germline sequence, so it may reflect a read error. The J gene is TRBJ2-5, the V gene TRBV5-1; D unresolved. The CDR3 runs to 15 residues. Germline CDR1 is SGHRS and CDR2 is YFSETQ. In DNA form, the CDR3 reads TGCGCCAGCAACTTGTTAGTGGGCAGCCAAGAGACCCAGTACTTC. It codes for CASNLLVGSQETQYF.

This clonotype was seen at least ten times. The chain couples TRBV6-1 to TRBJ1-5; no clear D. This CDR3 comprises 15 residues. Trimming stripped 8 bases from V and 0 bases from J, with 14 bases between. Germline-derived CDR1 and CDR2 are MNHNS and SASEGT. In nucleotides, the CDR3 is TGTGCCAGCGCGGTCTCGTGGGATAGCAATCAGCCCCAGCATTTT. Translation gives CASAVSWDSNQPQHF.

The CDR3 DNA sequence: TGTGCCAGCAGTTTAGTTGGGGATGCACGAAACATGAACACTGAAGCTTTCTTT. Amino acids: CASSLVGDARNMNTEAFF. This chain links TRBV27 with TRBJ1-1; D is uncertain. V was shortened by 2 bases and J by 0 bases, with 19 bases between the two germline ends. From germline, CDR1 is MNHEY and CDR2 SMNVEV (reference sequence). This CDR3 is built from 18 residues.

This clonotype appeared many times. CDR3 DNA: TGTGCCAGCAGTCCGCTTCTCGACAGCAGTTTCTATGGCTACACCTTC. It translates to CASSPLLDSSFYGYTF. The chain has TRBV27 and TRBJ1-2; tentative D call: TRBD1 (5 bases). The V and J ends lost 5 bases and 4 bases respectively, with 20 bases between them. This CDR3 is built from 16 residues. CDR1 is MNHEY, CDR2 SMNVEV, per germline (reference sequence).

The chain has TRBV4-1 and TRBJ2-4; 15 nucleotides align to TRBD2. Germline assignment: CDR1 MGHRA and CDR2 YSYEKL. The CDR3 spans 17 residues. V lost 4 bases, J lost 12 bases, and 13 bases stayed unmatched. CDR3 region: CASSPILGLAGGSGQYF. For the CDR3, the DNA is TGCGCCAGCAGCCCGATCCTAGGACTAGCGGGGGGGTCGGGTCAGTACTTC.

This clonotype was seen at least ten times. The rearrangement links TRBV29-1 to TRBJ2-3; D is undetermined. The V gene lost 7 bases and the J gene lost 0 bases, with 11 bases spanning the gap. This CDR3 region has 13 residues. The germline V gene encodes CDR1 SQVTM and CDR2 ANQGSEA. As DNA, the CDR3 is TGCAGCGCCCGACCCGACAGCACAGATACGCAGTATTTT. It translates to CSARPDSTDTQYF.

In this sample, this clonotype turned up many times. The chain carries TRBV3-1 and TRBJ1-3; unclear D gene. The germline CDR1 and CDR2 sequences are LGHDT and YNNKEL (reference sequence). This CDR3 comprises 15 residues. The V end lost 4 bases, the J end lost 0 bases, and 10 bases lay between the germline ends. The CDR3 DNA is TGTGCCAGCAGCCTGGCGGGGAACTCTGGAAACACCATATATTTT. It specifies CASSLAGNSGNTIYF.

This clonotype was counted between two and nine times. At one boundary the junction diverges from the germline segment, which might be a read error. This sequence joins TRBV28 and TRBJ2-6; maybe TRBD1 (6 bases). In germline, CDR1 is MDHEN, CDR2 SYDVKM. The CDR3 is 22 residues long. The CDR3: CASSSIRGKLGLPFSRANVLTF. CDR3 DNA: TGTGCCAGCAGTTCCATTAGGGGGAAGTTGGGCCTACCCTTCTCTAGGGCCAACGTCCTGACTTTC.

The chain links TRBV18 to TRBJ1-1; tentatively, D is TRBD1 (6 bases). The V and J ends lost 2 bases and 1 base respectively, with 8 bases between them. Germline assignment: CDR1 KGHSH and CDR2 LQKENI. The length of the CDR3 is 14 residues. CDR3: CASSPKGENTEAFF. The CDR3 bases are TGTGCCAGCTCACCAAAGGGGGAGAACACTGAAGCTTTCTTT. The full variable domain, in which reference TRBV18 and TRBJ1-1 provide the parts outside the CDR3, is NAGVMQNPRHLVRRRGQEARLRCSPMKGHSHVYWYRQLPEEGLKFMVYLQKENIIDESGMPKERFSAEFPKEGPSILRIQQVVRGDSAAYFCASSPKGENTEAFFGQGTRLTVV.

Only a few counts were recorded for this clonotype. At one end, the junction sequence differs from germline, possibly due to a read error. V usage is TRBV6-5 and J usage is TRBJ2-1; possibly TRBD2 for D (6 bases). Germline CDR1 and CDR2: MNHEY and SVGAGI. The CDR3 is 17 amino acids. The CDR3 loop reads CASSYAPSTSSYNERFF. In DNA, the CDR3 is TGTGCCAGCAGTTACGCACCCTCAACTAGCTCCTACAATGAGCGGTTCTTC.

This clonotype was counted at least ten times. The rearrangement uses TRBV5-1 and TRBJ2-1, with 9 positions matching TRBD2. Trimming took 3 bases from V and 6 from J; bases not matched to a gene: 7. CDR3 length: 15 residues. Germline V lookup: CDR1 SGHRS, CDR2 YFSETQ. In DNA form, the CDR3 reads TGCGCCAGCAGCTGGCGCAGCGGGGGGCCCAATGAGCAGTTCTTC. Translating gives CASSWRSGGPNEQFF.

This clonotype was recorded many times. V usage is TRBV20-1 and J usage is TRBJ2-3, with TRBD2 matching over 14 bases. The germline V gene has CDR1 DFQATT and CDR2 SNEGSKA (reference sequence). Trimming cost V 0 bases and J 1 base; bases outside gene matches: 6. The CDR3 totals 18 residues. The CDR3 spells CSARDSGLAGGRTDTQYF. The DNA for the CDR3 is TGCAGTGCTAGAGATTCAGGACTAGCGGGGGGACGCACAGATACGCAGTATTTT.

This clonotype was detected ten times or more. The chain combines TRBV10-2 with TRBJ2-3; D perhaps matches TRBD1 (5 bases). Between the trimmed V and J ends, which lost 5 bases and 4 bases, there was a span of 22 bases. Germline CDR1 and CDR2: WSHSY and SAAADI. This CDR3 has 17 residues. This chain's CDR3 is CASSLSLLGRMSDTQYF. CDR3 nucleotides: TGCGCCAGCAGTCTATCCCTTCTGGGGCGAATGTCAGATACGCAGTATTTT.

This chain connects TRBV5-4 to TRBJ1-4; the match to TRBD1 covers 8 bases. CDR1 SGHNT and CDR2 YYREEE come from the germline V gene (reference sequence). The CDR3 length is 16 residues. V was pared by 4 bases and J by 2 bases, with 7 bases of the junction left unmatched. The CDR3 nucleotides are TGTGCCAGCAGCCGTTCAGGGGGCAATACTAATGAAAAACTGTTTTTT. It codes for CASSRSGGNTNEKLFF.

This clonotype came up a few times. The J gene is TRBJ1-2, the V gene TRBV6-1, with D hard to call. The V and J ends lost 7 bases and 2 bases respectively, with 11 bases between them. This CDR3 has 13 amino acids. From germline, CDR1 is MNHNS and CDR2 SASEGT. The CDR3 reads CASTEMINYGYTF. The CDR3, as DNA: TGTGCCAGCACCGAAATGATAAACTATGGCTACACCTTC.

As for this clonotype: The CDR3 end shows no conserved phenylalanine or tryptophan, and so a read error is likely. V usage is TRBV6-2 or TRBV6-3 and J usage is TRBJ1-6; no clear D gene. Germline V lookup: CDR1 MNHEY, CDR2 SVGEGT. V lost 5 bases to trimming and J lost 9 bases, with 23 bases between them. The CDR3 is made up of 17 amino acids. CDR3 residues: CASSPRRAAGSVSPLHL. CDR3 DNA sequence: TGTGCCAGCAGTCCCAGGAGGGCGGCGGGATCAGTTTCACCCCTCCACCTT.